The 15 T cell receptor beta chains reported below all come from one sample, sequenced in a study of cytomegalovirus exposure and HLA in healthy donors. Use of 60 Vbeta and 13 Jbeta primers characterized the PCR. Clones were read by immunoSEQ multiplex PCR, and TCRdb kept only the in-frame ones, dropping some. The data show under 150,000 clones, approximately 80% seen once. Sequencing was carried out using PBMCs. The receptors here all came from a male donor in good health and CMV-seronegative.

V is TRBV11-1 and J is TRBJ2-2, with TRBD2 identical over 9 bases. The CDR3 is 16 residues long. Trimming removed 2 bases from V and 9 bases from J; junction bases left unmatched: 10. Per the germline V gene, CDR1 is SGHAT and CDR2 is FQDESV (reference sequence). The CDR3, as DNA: TGTGCCAGCAGCTTAAGTAGCGGGGGAGTACCGCGGGAGCTGTTTTTT. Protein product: CASSLSSGGVPRELFF.

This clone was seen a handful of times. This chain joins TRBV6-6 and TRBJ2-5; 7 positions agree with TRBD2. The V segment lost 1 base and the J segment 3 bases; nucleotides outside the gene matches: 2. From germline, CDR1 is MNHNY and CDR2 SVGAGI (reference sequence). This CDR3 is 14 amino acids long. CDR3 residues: CASSYWGGKETQYF. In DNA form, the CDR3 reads TGTGCCAGCAGTTACTGGGGGGGTAAAGAGACCCAGTACTTC.

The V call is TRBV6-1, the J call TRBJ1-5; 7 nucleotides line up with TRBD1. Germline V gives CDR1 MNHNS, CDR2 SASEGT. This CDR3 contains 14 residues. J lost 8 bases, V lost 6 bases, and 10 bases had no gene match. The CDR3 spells CASRNYRGEEPQHF. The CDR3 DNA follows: TGTGCCAGCAGAAATTACAGGGGCGAAGAGCCCCAGCATTTT.

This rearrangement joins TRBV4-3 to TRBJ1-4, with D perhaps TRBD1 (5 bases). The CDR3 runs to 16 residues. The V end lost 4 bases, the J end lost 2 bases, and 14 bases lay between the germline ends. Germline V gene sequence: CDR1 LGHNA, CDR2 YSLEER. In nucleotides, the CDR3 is TGCGCCAGCAGCCTGACCCAGGGAGGGACTAATGAAAAACTGTTTTTT. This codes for CASSLTQGGTNEKLFF.

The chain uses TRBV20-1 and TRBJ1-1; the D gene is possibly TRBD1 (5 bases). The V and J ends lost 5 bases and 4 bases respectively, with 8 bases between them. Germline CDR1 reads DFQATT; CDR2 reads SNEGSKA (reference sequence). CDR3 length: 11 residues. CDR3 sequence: CSAERGTEAFF. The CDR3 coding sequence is TGCAGTGCTGAAAGGGGCACTGAAGCTTTCTTT.

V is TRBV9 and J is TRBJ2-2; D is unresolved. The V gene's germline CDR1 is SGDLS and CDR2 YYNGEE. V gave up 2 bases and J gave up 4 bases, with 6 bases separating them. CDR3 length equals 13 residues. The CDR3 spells CASSVYSTGELFF. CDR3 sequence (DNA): TGTGCCAGCAGCGTTTATAGCACCGGGGAGCTGTTTTTT.

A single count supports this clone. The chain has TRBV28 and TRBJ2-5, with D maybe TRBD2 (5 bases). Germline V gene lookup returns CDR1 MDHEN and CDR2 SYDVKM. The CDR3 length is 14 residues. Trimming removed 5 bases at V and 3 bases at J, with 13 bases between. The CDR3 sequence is CASSPLSAEETQYF. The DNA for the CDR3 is TGTGCCAGCAGTCCACTTTCAGCGGAAGAGACCCAGTACTTC.

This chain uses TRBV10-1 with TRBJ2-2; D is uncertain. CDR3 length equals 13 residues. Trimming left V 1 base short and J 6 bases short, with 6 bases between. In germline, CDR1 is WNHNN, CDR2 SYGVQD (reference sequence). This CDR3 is CASSEFFSGELFF. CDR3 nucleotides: TGCGCCAGCAGTGAGTTTTTCTCCGGGGAGCTGTTTTTT.

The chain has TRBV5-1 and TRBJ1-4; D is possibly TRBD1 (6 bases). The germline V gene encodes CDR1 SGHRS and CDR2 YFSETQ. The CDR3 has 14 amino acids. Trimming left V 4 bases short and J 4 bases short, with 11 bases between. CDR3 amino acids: CASSVDSFNEKLFF. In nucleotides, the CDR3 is TGCGCCAGCAGCGTGGACAGCTTTAATGAAAAACTGTTTTTT.

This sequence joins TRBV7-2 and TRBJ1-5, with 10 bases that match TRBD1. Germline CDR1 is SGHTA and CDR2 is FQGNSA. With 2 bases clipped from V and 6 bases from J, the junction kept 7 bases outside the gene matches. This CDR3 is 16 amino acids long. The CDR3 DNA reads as TGTGCCAGCAGCTTAAGTCGACAGGGGGCAGGTCAGCCCCAGCATTTT. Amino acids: CASSLSRQGAGQPQHF.

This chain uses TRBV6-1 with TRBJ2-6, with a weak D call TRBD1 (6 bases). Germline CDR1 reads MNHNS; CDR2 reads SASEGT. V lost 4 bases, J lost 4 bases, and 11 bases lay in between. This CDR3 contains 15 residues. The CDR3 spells CASSVTGYGANVLTF. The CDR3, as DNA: TGTGCCAGCAGTGTTACAGGGTACGGGGCCAACGTCCTGACTTTC.

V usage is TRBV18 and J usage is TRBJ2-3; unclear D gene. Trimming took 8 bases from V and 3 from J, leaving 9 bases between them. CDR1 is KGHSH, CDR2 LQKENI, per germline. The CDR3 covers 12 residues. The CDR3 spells CASTTLTDTQYF. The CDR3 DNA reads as TGTGCCAGCACGACTCTTACAGATACGCAGTATTTT.

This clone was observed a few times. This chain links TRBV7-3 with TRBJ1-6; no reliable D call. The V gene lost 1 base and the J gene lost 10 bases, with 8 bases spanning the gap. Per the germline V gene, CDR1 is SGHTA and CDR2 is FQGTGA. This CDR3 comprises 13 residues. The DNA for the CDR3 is TGTGCCAGCAGCTTAAACCCCCAGTCACCCCTCCACTTT. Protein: CASSLNPQSPLHF.

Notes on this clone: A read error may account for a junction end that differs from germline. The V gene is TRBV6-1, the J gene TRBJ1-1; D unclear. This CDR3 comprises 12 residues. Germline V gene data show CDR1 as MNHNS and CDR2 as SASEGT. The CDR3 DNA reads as TGTGCCAGCACCAGGCCGAACGCTGAAGCTTTCTTT. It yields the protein CASTRPNAEAFF.

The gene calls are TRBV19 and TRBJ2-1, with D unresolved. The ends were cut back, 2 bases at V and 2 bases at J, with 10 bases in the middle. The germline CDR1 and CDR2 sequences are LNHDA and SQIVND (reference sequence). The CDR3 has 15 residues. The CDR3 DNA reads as TGTGCCAGTAGTATACTCTTACAGCCCTACAATGAGCAGTTCTTC. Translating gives CASSILLQPYNEQFF.